This paragraph reports one TCR beta chain. Selected positively for CCR7 and CD45RO-negative, naive CD8 cells excluded terminally differentiated effector memory CD45RA+ cells. The data originate from a study of shared clonotypes between healthy human individuals. The method was immunoSEQ multiplex PCR; TCRdb's version includes in-frame clones alone and lacks a portion of them. Found here are under 2,000,000 clones, about 95% of them singletons; the top ten hold roughly 1%. The CDR3 extends over 16 amino acids. Per germline, CDR1 ENHRY and CDR2 SYGVKD. The V and J ends lost 3 bases and 2 bases, in that order; junction bases with no gene match: 6.

The material sequenced was naive CD8+ T cells sorted from blood. The gene calls are TRBV10-3 and TRBJ2-3; 9 bases align to TRBD1. This TCR derives from a man between 18 and 29 years old in good health. CDR3 in DNA: TGTGCCATCAGTGATGTGGGACAGGGCTACACAGATACGCAGTATTTT. This sequence encodes CAISDVGQGYTDTQYF.